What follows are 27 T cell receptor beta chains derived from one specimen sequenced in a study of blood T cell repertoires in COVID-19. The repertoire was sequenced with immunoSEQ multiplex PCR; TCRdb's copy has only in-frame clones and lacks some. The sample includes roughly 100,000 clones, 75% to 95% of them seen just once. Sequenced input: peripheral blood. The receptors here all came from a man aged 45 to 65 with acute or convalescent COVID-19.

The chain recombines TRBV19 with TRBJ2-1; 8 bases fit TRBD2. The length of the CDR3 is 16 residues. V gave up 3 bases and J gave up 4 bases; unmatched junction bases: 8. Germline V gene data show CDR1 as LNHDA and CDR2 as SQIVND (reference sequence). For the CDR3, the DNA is TGTGCCAGTAGTATGAACCGACTAGCGACATACAATGAGCAGTTCTTC. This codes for CASSMNRLATYNEQFF.

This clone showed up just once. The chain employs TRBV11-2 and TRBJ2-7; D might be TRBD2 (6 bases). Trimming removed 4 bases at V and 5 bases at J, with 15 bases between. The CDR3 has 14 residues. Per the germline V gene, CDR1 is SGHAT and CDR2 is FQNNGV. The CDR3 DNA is TGTGCCAGCAGCTACAGCGGGCCTCGGGACGAGCAGTACTTC. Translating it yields CASSYSGPRDEQYF. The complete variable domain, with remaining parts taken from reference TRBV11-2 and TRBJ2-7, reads EAGVAQSPRYKIIEKRQSVAFWCNPISGHATLYWYQQILGQGPKLLIQFQNNGVVDDSQLPKDRFSAERLKGVDSTLKIQPAKLEDSAVYLCASSYSGPRDEQYFGPGTRLTVT.

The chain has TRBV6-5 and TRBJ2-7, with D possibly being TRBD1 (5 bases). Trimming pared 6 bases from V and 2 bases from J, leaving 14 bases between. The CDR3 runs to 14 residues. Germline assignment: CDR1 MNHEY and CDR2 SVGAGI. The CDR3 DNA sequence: TGTGCCAGCAGCCGAATCGACAGACCCTACGAGCAGTACTTC. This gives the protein CASSRIDRPYEQYF.

The CDR3 protein is CATSGNAGTSSDTQYF. DNA for the CDR3: TGTGCCACCAGCGGCAACGCCGGGACTAGCTCCGATACGCAGTATTTT. The rearrangement uses TRBV15 and TRBJ2-3, with 9 nucleotides matching TRBD2. Trimming cost V 5 bases and J 6 bases; bases outside gene matches: 12. CDR1 and CDR2 (germline): LNHNV, YYDKDF (reference sequence). CDR3 size: 16 residues.

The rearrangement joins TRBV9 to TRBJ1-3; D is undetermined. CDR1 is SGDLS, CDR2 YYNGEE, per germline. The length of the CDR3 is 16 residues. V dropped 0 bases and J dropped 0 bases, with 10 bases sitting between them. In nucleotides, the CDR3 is TGTGCCAGCAGCGTAGCTCCCCCGGGCTCTGGAAACACCATATATTTT. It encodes CASSVAPPGSGNTIYF.

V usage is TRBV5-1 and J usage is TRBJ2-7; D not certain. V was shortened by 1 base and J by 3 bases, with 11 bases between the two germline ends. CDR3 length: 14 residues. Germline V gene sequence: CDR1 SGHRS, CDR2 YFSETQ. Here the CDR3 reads CASSLSVRSYEQYF. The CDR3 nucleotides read TGCGCCAGCAGCTTGAGCGTCAGAAGCTACGAGCAGTACTTC.

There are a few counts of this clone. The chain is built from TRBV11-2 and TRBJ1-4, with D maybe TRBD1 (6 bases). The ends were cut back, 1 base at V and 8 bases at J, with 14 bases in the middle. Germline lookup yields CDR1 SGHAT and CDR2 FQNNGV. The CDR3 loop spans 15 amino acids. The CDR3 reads CASSLGQGFFEKLFF. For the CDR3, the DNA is TGTGCCAGCAGCTTAGGGCAGGGGTTTTTCGAAAAACTGTTTTTT.

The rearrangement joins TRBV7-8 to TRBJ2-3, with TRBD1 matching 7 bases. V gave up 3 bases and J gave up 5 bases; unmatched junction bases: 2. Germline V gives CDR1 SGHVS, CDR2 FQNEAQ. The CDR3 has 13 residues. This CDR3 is CASSFTGEDTQYF. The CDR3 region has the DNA TGTGCCAGCAGCTTCACAGGGGAAGATACGCAGTATTTT.

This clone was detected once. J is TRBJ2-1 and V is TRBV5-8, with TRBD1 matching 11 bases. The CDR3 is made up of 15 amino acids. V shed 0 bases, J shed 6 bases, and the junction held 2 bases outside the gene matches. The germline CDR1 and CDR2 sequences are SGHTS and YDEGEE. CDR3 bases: TGTGCCAGCAGCTTGGACGGGACAGGGGGCAATGAGCAGTTCTTC. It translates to CASSLDGTGGNEQFF.

The CDR3 loop is CASSSGQEEKLFF. CDR3 bases: TGTGCCAGCAGCTCAGGACAAGAAGAAAAACTGTTTTTT. The rearrangement joins TRBV7-2 to TRBJ1-4; tentative D call: TRBD1 (5 bases). Trimming removed 4 bases from V and 8 bases from J, with 11 bases in between. Germline CDR1 is SGHTA and CDR2 is FQGNSA. CDR3 length equals 13 residues. Full variable domain (outside the CDR3, taken from reference TRBV7-2 and TRBJ1-4): GAGVSQSPSNKVTEKGKDVELRCDPISGHTALYWYRQSLGQGLEFLIYFQGNSAPDKSGLPSDRFSAERTGGSVSTLTIQRTQQEDSAVYLCASSSGQEEKLFFGSGTQLSVL.

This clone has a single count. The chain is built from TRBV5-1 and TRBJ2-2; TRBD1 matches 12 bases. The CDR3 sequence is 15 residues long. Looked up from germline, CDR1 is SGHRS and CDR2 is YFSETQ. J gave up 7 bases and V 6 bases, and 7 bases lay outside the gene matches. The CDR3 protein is CASTYGTGGGGELFF. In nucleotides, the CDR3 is TGCGCCAGCACGTATGGGACAGGGGGCGGCGGGGAGCTGTTTTTT. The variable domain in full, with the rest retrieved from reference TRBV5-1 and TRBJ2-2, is KAGVTQTPRYLIKTRGQQVTLSCSPISGHRSVSWYQQTPGQGLQFLFEYFSETQRNKGNFPGRFSGRQFSNSRSEMNVSTLELGDSALYLCASTYGTGGGGELFFGEGSRLTVL.

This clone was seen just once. The DNA for the CDR3 is TGCGCCAGCAGCTTTTCTCTAGCGGCCGATACGCAGTATTTT. Its protein product is CASSFSLAADTQYF. The chain joins TRBV5-1 to TRBJ2-3, with 7 bases identical to TRBD2. CDR3 length: 14 residues. V lost 2 bases, J lost 6 bases, and 6 bases stayed unmatched. In germline, CDR1 is SGHRS, CDR2 YFSETQ.

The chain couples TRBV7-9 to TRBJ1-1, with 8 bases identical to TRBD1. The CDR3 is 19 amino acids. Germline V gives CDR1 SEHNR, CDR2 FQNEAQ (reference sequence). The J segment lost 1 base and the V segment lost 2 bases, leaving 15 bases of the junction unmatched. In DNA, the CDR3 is TGTGCCAGCAGCTTATTGGTCATTGGCGGTGACAGGGGGAACACTGAAGCTTTCTTT. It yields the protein CASSLLVIGGDRGNTEAFF.

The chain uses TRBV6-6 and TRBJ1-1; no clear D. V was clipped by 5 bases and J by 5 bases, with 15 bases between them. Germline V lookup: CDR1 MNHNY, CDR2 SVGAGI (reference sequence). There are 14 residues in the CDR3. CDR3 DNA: TGTGCCAGCAGTCACAGCTCCCGAGGGACTGAAGCTTTCTTT. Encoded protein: CASSHSSRGTEAFF.

CDR3 amino acids: CASSFGRGKGYTF. The DNA of the CDR3 is TGTGCCAGCAGCTTCGGCAGGGGGAAGGGCTACACCTTC. V usage is TRBV7-2 and J usage is TRBJ1-2, with 7 bases that match TRBD1. V lost 3 bases, J lost 8 bases, and 6 bases stayed unmatched. Per germline, CDR1 SGHTA and CDR2 FQGNSA. The CDR3 length is 13 residues.

The CDR3 sequence is CASTLPGQKNIQYF. In nucleotides, the CDR3 is TGTGCCAGTACCCTGCCGGGACAGAAAAACATTCAGTACTTC. The chain recombines TRBV7-9 with TRBJ2-4; 7 bases align to TRBD1. The junction had 9 bases not matched to a gene; V was cut back by 9 bases and J by 4 bases. The length of the CDR3 is 14 residues. Germline loops: CDR1 SEHNR, CDR2 FQNEAQ (reference sequence).

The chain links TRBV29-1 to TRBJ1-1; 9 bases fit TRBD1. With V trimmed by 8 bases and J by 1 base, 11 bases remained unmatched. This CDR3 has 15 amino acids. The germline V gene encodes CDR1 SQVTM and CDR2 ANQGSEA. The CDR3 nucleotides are TGCAGCTCGGATGGGACAGGGCTCCAGAACACTGAAGCTTTCTTT. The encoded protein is CSSDGTGLQNTEAFF.

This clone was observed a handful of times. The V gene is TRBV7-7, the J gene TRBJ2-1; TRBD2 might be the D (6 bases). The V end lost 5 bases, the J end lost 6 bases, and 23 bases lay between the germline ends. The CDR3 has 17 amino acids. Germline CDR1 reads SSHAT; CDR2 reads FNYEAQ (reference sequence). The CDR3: CASSLTPLSVGGNEQFF. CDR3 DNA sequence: TGTGCCAGCAGCCTAACGCCGCTCTCAGTGGGGGGCAATGAGCAGTTCTTC.

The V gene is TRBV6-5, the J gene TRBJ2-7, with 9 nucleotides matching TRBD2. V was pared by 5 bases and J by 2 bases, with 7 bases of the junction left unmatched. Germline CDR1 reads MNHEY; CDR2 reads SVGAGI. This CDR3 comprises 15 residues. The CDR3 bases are TGTGCCAGCAGTCGAGCGGGGGGAGGTCCCTACGAGCAGTACTTC. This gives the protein CASSRAGGGPYEQYF.

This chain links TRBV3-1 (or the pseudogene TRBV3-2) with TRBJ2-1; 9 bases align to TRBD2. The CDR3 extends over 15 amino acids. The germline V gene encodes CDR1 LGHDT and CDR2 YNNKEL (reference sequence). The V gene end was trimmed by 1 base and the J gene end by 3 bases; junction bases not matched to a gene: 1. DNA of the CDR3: TGTGCCAGCAGCCAAGGTAGCGGGAGCTACAATGAGCAGTTCTTC. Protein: CASSQGSGSYNEQFF.

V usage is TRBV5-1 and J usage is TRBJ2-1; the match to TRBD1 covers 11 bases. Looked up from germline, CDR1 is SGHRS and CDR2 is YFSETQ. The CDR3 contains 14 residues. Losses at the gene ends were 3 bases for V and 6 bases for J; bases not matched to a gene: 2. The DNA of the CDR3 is TGCGCCAGCAGCTACGGGACAGGGGGCAATGAGCAGTTCTTC. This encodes CASSYGTGGNEQFF.

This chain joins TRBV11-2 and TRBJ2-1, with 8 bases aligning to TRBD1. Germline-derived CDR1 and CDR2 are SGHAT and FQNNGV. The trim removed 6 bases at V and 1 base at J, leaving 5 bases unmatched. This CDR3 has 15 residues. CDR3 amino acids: CASSSGQASYNEQFF. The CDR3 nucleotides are TGTGCCAGCAGTTCGGGACAGGCTTCCTACAATGAGCAGTTCTTC.

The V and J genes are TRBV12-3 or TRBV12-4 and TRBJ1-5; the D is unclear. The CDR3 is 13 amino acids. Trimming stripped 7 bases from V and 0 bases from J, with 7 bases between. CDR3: CASTEYSNQPQHF. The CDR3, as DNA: TGTGCCAGCACTGAGTATAGCAATCAGCCCCAGCATTTT.

The CDR3 region is CASGSGLSSYNEQFF. In nucleotides, the CDR3 is TGTGCTAGTGGTTCGGGACTGAGCTCCTACAATGAGCAGTTCTTC. The chain links TRBV12-5 to TRBJ2-1, with D tentatively TRBD2 (6 bases). V was shortened by 4 bases and J by 0 bases, with 10 bases between the two germline ends. This CDR3 contains 15 residues. CDR1 is LGHNT, CDR2 FRNRAP, per germline.

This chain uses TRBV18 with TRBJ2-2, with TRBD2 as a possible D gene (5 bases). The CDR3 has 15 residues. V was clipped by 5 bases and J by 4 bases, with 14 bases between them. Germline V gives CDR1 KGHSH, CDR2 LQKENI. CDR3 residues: CASSRTVAGTGELFF. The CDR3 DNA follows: TGTGCCAGCTCAAGGACTGTGGCCGGCACCGGGGAGCTGTTTTTT.

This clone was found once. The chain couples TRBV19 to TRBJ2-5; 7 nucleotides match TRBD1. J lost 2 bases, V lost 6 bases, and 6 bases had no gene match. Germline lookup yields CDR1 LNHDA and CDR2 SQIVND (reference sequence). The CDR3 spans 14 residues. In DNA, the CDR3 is TGTGCCAGTAGGGAGACAGGGCTTCAAGAGACCCAGTACTTC. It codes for CASRETGLQETQYF.

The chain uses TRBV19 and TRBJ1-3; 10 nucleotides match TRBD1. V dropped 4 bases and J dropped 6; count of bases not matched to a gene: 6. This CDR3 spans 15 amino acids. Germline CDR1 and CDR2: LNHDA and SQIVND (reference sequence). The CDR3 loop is CASSTGDRGTNTIYF. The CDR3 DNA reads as TGTGCCAGTAGTACCGGGGACAGGGGAACAAACACCATATATTTT.